These 18 T cell receptor beta chains originate from one sample sequenced in a study of T cells in Graves' hyperthyroidism and ophthalmopathy (dated by TCRdb to the late 2010s). The library was prepared using multiplex PCR. Reads for this sample came from an Illumina HiSeq 2000. The TCR beta CDR3 regions were amplified from RNA transcripts. For the first round of RT-PCR on the TCR CDR3, the HTBI primer set was used together with the Qiagen OneStep RT-PCR kit. TCRdb reanalyzed the raw reads on its own, using fastp at Q25 for trimming and MiXCR for clone calling, and kept in-frame beta chains. Identical CDR3 proteins give one entry, which carries the most common genes and DNA. The sample table holds a few hundred thousand distinct CDR3 sequences, of which about 20% were seen once. Of the sample, approximately 4% is held by the ten largest clones. The material sequenced was blood. These receptors originate from a woman between 18 and 29 years old with Graves' hyperthyroidism.

This sequence joins TRBV12-3 or TRBV12-4 and TRBJ2-6; D call uncertain. Trimming removed 5 bases at V and 0 bases at J, with 8 bases between. The length of the CDR3 is 15 residues. The CDR3: CASSNNTSGANVLTF. CDR3 DNA: TGTGCCAGCAGTAACAATACCTCTGGGGCCAACGTCCTGACTTTC.

This clonotype was found many times. This sequence joins TRBV12-3 or TRBV12-4 and TRBJ1-1; D gene uncertain. V gave up 1 base and J gave up 10 bases, with 10 bases separating them. The CDR3 spans 12 residues. The CDR3 here is CASSLEGPLAFF. In DNA form, the CDR3 reads TGTGCCAGCAGTTTAGAAGGCCCCTTAGCTTTCTTT.

The chain combines TRBV4-1 with TRBJ1-5; D ambiguous. The CDR3 consists of 13 residues. The germline gives CDR1 MGHRA, CDR2 YSYEKL. V shed 1 base and J shed 6 bases, with 7 bases lying between them. The DNA of the CDR3 is TGCGCCAGCAGCCAAGTCGGGTTTCAGCCCCAGCATTTT. Amino acid sequence: CASSQVGFQPQHF.

This clonotype appeared many times. This sequence joins TRBV12-5 and TRBJ1-2; maybe TRBD1 (6 bases). Germline CDR1 and CDR2: LGHNT and FRNRAP. Trimming stripped 2 bases from V and 4 bases from J, with 17 bases between. CDR3 length equals 16 residues. The DNA for the CDR3 is TGTGCTAGTGGTTTGTCCCTCCCAGGGGAAATCTATGGCTACACCTTC. It encodes CASGLSLPGEIYGYTF.

This clonotype was counted at least ten times. The genes are TRBV20-1 and TRBJ2-7, with 8 bases fitting TRBD2. The V gene end was trimmed by 1 base and the J gene end by 0 bases; junction bases not matched to a gene: 5. The CDR3 length is 15 residues. CDR1 DFQATT and CDR2 SNEGSKA come from the germline V gene (reference sequence). DNA for the CDR3: TGCAGTGCTAGAGGAGATAGCGGGGCCTCCTACGAGCAGTACTTC. It yields the protein CSARGDSGASYEQYF.

This clonotype was seen more than once but under ten times. J is TRBJ2-5 and V is TRBV30; tentatively, D is TRBD1 or TRBD2 (5 bases each). The CDR3 is 13 residues long. Germline V gives CDR1 GTSNPN, CDR2 SVGIG (reference sequence). Trimming left V 0 bases short and J 4 bases short, with 9 bases between. The CDR3 here is CAWSVTGGETQYF. CDR3 coding DNA: TGTGCCTGGAGTGTAACTGGGGGAGAGACCCAGTACTTC. Full variable domain (remainder filled in from reference TRBV30 and TRBJ2-5): SQTIHQWPATLVQPVGSPLSLECTVEGTSNPNLYWYRQAAGRGLQLLFYSVGIGQISSEVPQNLSASRPQDRQFILSSKKLLLSDSGFYLCAWSVTGGETQYFGPGTRLLVL.

This clonotype was observed at least ten times. The CDR3 nucleotides are TGTGCCAGTAGTATAAGTATAATCTACGAGCAGTACTTC. It is translated as CASSISIIYEQYF. V and J are TRBV19 and TRBJ2-7; no clear D. There are 13 residues in the CDR3. Trimming cost V 2 bases and J 3 bases, with 8 bases left between them. The germline gives CDR1 LNHDA, CDR2 SQIVND (reference sequence).

This clonotype was counted at least ten times. The chain recombines TRBV18 with TRBJ1-1; tentative D call: TRBD1 (5 bases). From germline, CDR1 is KGHSH and CDR2 LQKENI. V gave up 3 bases and J gave up 1 base, with 12 bases separating them. The CDR3 spans 15 residues. The CDR3 protein is CASSPRGRENTEAFF. In DNA, the CDR3 is TGTGCCAGCTCACCGCGGGGACGGGAGAACACTGAAGCTTTCTTT.

The chain has TRBV13 and TRBJ2-5; D is perhaps TRBD1 (5 bases). The CDR3 extends over 15 amino acids. V was clipped by 2 bases and J by 3 bases, with 13 bases between them. The germline CDR1 and CDR2 sequences are PRHDT and FYEKMQ (reference sequence). The CDR3 loop is CASSLWAGWEETQYF. In nucleotides, the CDR3 is TGTGCCAGCAGCTTATGGGCAGGGTGGGAAGAGACCCAGTACTTC.

CDR3 protein: CASSFHRRGGKNIQYF. The CDR3 region has the DNA TGCGCCAGCAGCTTTCACCGGAGAGGGGGCAAAAACATTCAGTACTTC. This chain links TRBV5-1 with TRBJ2-4; tentatively, D is TRBD1 (6 bases). The germline V and J ends were trimmed by 2 bases and 3 bases, with 15 bases remaining between them. This CDR3 has 16 amino acids. From germline, CDR1 is SGHRS and CDR2 YFSETQ. Drawing the rest from reference TRBV5-1 and TRBJ2-4, the complete variable domain is KAGVTQTPRYLIKTRGQQVTLSCSPISGHRSVSWYQQTPGQGLQFLFEYFSETQRNKGNFPGRFSGRQFSNSRSEMNVSTLELGDSALYLCASSFHRRGGKNIQYFGAGTRLSVL.

This clonotype was seen at least ten times. This chain joins TRBV4-2 and TRBJ1-2; tentative D call: TRBD1 (5 bases). V lost 0 bases to trimming and J lost 3 bases, with 17 bases between them. The CDR3 sequence is 17 residues long. Germline V gene data show CDR1 as LGHNA and CDR2 as YNFKEQ. CDR3 DNA sequence: TGTGCCAGCAGCCAAGATCTGGGGGGGTGGGGCTACTATGGCTACACCTTC. Encoded protein: CASSQDLGGWGYYGYTF.

This rearrangement joins TRBV20-1 to TRBJ1-4; the D is unclear. The CDR3 loop spans 12 amino acids. V shed 3 bases and J shed 8 bases, with 10 bases lying between them. Looked up from germline, CDR1 is DFQATT and CDR2 is SNEGSKA (reference sequence). For the CDR3, the DNA is TGCAGTGCTAGGTCACAGCGGGAAAAACTGTTTTTT. It codes for CSARSQREKLFF.

This clonotype was detected ten times or more. This chain connects TRBV20-1 to TRBJ1-1; D gene uncertain. V dropped 0 bases and J dropped 4 bases, with 12 bases sitting between them. This CDR3 spans 14 amino acids. Looked up from germline, CDR1 is DFQATT and CDR2 is SNEGSKA (reference sequence). CDR3 nucleotides: TGCAGTGCTAGAGAATATAGGGAAGGCACTGAAGCTTTCTTT. This encodes CSAREYREGTEAFF.

This clonotype appeared many times. This sequence joins TRBV7-9 and TRBJ2-7; 10 bases fit TRBD2. The CDR3 is made up of 14 amino acids. Trimming cost V 5 bases and J 3 bases; bases outside gene matches: 4. The V gene's germline CDR1 is SEHNR and CDR2 FQNEAQ (reference sequence). CDR3 bases: TGTGCCAGCAGCCGGACTAGCGGAGACTACGAGCAGTACTTC. This sequence encodes CASSRTSGDYEQYF.

This clonotype was recorded at least ten times. The chain uses TRBV6-5 and TRBJ1-1; D is perhaps TRBD1 (5 bases). The CDR3 spans 15 residues. Trimming cost V 3 bases and J 4 bases, with 15 bases left between them. CDR1 is MNHEY and CDR2 is SVGAGI in the germline V gene. The CDR3 bases are TGTGCCAGCAGTTATTGGAGGGACGCGAGCACTGAAGCTTTCTTT. Residues: CASSYWRDASTEAFF.

In this sample, this clonotype turned up a few times. This may stem from a read error, because a much larger clone lies one nucleotide away. The genes are TRBV28 and TRBJ1-1, with D possibly matching TRBD1 (6 bases). V lost 7 bases, J lost 7 bases, and 13 bases lay in between. CDR1 is MDHEN, CDR2 SYDVKM, per germline. The CDR3 is 12 amino acids. The CDR3 sequence: CASKRGAIEAFF. For the CDR3, the DNA is TGTGCCAGCAAAAGGGGGGCCATTGAAGCTTTCTTT.

In this sample, this clonotype turned up many times. The chain has TRBV11-2 and TRBJ1-1; 9 bases match TRBD1. V was clipped by 9 bases and J by 0 bases; unmatched bases: 11. From germline, CDR1 is SGHAT and CDR2 FQNNGV. CDR3 length: 16 amino acids. The chain's CDR3 is CASSAWTGAMNTEAFF. CDR3 sequence (DNA): TGTGCCAGTTCCGCATGGACAGGGGCTATGAACACTGAAGCTTTCTTT.

CDR3 region: CASSEGGSPLHF. The CDR3 nucleotides read TGTGCCAGCAGTGAAGGGGGTTCACCCCTCCACTTT. The chain employs TRBV25-1 and TRBJ1-6, with D perhaps matching TRBD1 (5 bases). V was trimmed by 2 bases and J by 9 bases, leaving 5 bases between them. CDR3 size: 12 residues. Germline CDR1 MGHDK, CDR2 SYGVNS.